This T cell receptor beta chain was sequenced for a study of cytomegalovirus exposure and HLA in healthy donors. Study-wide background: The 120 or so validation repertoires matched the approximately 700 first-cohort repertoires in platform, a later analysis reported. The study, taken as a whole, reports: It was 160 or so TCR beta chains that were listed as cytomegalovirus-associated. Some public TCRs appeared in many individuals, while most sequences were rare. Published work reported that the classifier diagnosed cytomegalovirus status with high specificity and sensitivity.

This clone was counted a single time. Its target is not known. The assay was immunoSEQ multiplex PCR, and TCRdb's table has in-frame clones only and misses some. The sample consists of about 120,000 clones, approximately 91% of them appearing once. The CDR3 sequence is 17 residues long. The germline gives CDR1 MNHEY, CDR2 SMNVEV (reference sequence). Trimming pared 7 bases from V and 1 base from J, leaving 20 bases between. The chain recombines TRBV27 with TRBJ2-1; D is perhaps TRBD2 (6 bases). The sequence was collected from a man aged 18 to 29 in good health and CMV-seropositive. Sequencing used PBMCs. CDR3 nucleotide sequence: TGTGCCAGCACCCAAGGGGTCATGGAGGGGTCCTACAATGAGCAGTTCTTC. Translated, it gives CASTQGVMEGSYNEQFF.